This T cell receptor (beta chain) was identified in a study of CD8+CD57+ T cells in acquired aplastic anemia. Overall study findings and caveats: Patients had roughly 29 CD8+ CDR3 sequences in common with controls (the shared set).

The TCR beta profiling, which covered VDJ combination and CDR3 sequence, was carried out using genomic DNA as the template. TCRdb passed the reads through MiXCR, listing each CDR3 protein once. This sample yields hundreds of thousands of distinct CDR3 sequences, of which more than 25% are seen a single time; about 0.8% belongs to the top ten. This CDR3 region has 16 residues. V lost 0 bases and J lost 7; bases outside the gene matches: 9. The germline V gene has CDR1 SGHTA and CDR2 FQGTGA. A remark on this clonotype: What it binds is not known.

Sequencing was done on patients that had shown CD8+CD57+ cell expansion by flow cytometry. The gene calls are TRBV7-3 and TRBJ2-7, with 10 bases lining up with TRBD2. The TCR comes from a human donor with aplastic anemia. Material: sorted CD4+, CD8+, or CD8+CD57+ T cells (not recorded which) from PBMCs. The CDR3 coding sequence is TGTGCCAGCAGCTTAACCCTAGCGGGAGCCTACAATGAGCAGTACTTC. It codes for CASSLTLAGAYNEQYF.